This entry features one T cell receptor beta chain sequence. The target antigen is unknown. The data were taken from a study of cytomegalovirus exposure and HLA in healthy donors. Study conclusions and caveats: In an earlier analysis, in 587 donors, most V segments appeared productive either ~87% or ~30% of the time. The classifier was said to identify cytomegalovirus status with high specificity and sensitivity. When a later analysis was performed, an Asian-associated ancestry cluster reportedly had fewer N-insertions than the roughly 630-donor mean.

With 60 Vbeta and 13 Jbeta primers, the PCR was carried out. Authors' processing steps: It was a later analysis that counted roughly 80 million unique TCR beta chains, of which approximately 11 million were shared. The method was immunoSEQ multiplex PCR; TCRdb's version includes in-frame clones alone and lacks a portion of them. V and J calls and clone size come straight from that table; D and trimming were deduced from the DNA. Of about 190,000 clones listed, roughly nine tenths are singletons. V lost 1 base and J lost 0, with 10 bases in between. From germline, CDR1 is LNHNV and CDR2 YYDKDF (reference sequence). This CDR3 contains 16 residues.

This TCR came from a boy aged 2-15 years in good health and CMV-seronegative. The rearrangement uses TRBV15 and TRBJ2-1; possible D gene TRBD2, 6 bases. Material for sequencing was PBMCs. DNA for the CDR3: TGTGCCACCAGCAGAGTCGCGACTAGCTCCTACAATGAGCAGTTCTTC. This encodes CATSRVATSSYNEQFF.